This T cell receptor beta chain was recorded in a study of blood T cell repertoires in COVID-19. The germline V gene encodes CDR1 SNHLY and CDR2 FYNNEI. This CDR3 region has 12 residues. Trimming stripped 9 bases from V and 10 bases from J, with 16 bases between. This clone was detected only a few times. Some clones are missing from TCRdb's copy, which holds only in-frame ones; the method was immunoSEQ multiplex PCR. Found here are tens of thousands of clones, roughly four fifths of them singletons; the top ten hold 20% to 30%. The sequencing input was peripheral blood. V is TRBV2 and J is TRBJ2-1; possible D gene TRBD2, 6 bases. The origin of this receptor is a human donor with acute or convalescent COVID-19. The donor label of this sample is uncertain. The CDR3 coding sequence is TGTGCCAGGCGGGTATCTAGCGAAGAGCAGTTCTTC. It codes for CARRVSSEEQFF.